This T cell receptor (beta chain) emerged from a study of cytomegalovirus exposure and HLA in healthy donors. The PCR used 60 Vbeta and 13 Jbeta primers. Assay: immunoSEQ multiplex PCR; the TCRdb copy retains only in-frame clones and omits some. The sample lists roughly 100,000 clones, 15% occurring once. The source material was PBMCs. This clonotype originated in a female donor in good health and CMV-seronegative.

The CDR3 is CASSQDPGRVSTDTQYF. The CDR3 DNA follows: TGTGCCAGCAGCCAAGATCCTGGGCGGGTCAGCACAGATACGCAGTATTTT. This sequence joins TRBV4-2 and TRBJ2-3; D perhaps matches TRBD2 (5 bases). Trimming took off 0 bases at V and 0 bases at J, with 13 bases between the two ends. The CDR3 has 17 amino acids. Germline V CDR1 and CDR2: LGHNA, YNFKEQ.